This paragraph reports one T cell receptor (beta chain). The data stem from a study of blood T cell repertoires in COVID-19. Study details: Samples taken during acute and convalescent COVID-19 were collected in the United States, Italy and Spain. Nucleic acid was either cDNA or gDNA, and it came from T cells, B-cell-depleted T cells, or PBMCs.

The CDR3 covers 18 residues. Germline loops: CDR1 LGHNA, CDR2 YSLEER. Losses at the gene ends were 2 bases for V and 7 bases for J; bases not matched to a gene: 12. Here immunoSEQ multiplex PCR was the method, and the copy in TCRdb shows in-frame clones only, minus some. The profile shows hundreds of thousands of clones, roughly 89% of them singletons. The rearrangement uses TRBV4-3 and TRBJ2-1; 12 nucleotides align to TRBD2. The sequencing sample was made of PBMCs or T cells enriched from blood (not recorded which). The sequence was obtained from a woman in her late teens or twenties who had recovered from COVID-19. The CDR3 loop is CASSQNLPTSGGTNEQFF. The CDR3 DNA reads as TGCGCCAGCAGCCAAAATTTACCAACTAGCGGGGGGACTAATGAGCAGTTCTTC.